The 24 T cell receptor beta chains below all came from one sample that was sequenced in a study of blood T cells in healthy people across ages. The second PCR ran about 7 to 12 cycles with a sample-barcoded 5' primer and J-beta primers. TCRdb independently ran MiXCR on the 5' RACE reads; one entry per CDR3 protein. The sample includes hundreds of thousands of distinct CDR3 sequences, 55% to 70% of them seen just once. Sequences were obtained from blood. The receptors here all came from a man aged 25-40 years in good health.

The chain employs TRBV7-9 and TRBJ2-4, with a weak D call TRBD2 (6 bases). The DNA matches TRBJ2-5 better at its end, which makes the J call doubtful. The CDR3 has 15 amino acids. CDR1 is SEHNR, CDR2 FQNEAQ, per germline (reference sequence). The CDR3 coding sequence is TGTGCCAGCAGCTTAGGGGACTCCACCAGTGAGACCCAGTACTTC. This translates into CASSLGDSTSETQYF.

The genes are TRBV7-6 and TRBJ2-5; a weak D match, TRBD2 (6 bases). The CDR3 extends over 16 amino acids. Germline CDR1 is SGHVS and CDR2 is FNYEAQ. The ends were cut back, 7 bases at V and 11 bases at J, with 29 bases in the middle. The CDR3 loop is CASTKGGDITGMEQYF. The CDR3 bases are TGTGCCAGCACCAAAGGAGGGGATATTACGGGAATGGAGCAGTACTTC. The whole variable domain, filled in from reference TRBV7-6 and TRBJ2-5, reads GAGVSQSPRYKVTKRGQDVALRCDPISGHVSLYWYRQALGQGPEFLTYFNYEAQQDKSGLPNDRFSAERPEGSISTLTIQRTEQRDSAMYRCASTKGGDITGMEQYFGPGTRLLVL.

This clonotype was detected ten times or more. The chain employs TRBV20-1 and TRBJ1-2; tentatively, D is TRBD1 (5 bases). Looked up from germline, CDR1 is DFQATT and CDR2 is SNEGSKA (reference sequence). The CDR3 sequence is 16 residues long. V gave up 2 bases and J gave up 0 bases, with 16 bases separating them. The CDR3, as DNA: TGCAGTGCTAGACAGGGCATGGGAACTTCTAACTATGGCTACACCTTC. Translation: CSARQGMGTSNYGYTF.

This clonotype has more than one count but fewer than ten. The chain links TRBV12-3 or TRBV12-4 to TRBJ2-1; TRBD1 might be the D (5 bases). V lost 4 bases and J 6 bases, leaving 10 bases between the germline ends. The CDR3 is made up of 13 amino acids. The CDR3 sequence: CASSSSRGNEQFF. Here the CDR3 DNA reads TGTGCCAGCAGTTCATCTAGGGGCAATGAGCAGTTCTTC.

This chain links TRBV7-2 with TRBJ2-1; D unresolved. This CDR3 has 15 residues. The V end lost 5 bases, the J end lost 12 bases, and 23 bases lay between the germline ends. Looked up from germline, CDR1 is SGHTA and CDR2 is FQGNSA. This chain's CDR3 is CASSAIVGLSFGQFF. In DNA, the CDR3 is TGTGCCAGCAGCGCGATCGTAGGGTTGTCGTTTGGGCAGTTCTTC.

This chain joins TRBV20-1 and TRBJ2-7; TRBD1 aligns across 7 bases. The ends lost 6 bases at V and 3 bases at J; junction bases unmatched: 11. The CDR3 totals 14 residues. Germline V gene data show CDR1 as DFQATT and CDR2 as SNEGSKA (reference sequence). CDR3 DNA: TGCAGTGCCGCTTCCACGGACAGGCTCTACGAGCAGTACTTC. This encodes CSAASTDRLYEQYF.

The rearrangement links TRBV2 to TRBJ2-1, with D perhaps TRBD2 (6 bases). V lost 2 bases and J 3 bases, leaving 11 bases between the germline ends. The CDR3 has 15 residues. Germline-derived CDR1 and CDR2 are SNHLY and FYNNEI. In nucleotides, the CDR3 is TGTGCCAGCAGTGAAAGGCTAGCGAACTACAATGAGCAGTTCTTC. Translated: CASSERLANYNEQFF.

The V and J genes are TRBV28 and TRBJ2-7, with D unresolved. The CDR3 contains 15 residues. V was trimmed by 2 bases and J by 4 bases, leaving 15 bases between them. Germline values: CDR1 MDHEN, CDR2 SYDVKM. The CDR3 loop reads CASSLIVGGPYEQYF. The CDR3 DNA is TGTGCCAGCAGTTTAATTGTCGGCGGACCATACGAGCAGTACTTC. Full variable domain (remainder filled in from reference TRBV28 and TRBJ2-7): DVKVTQSSRYLVKRTGEKVFLECVQDMDHENMFWYRQDPGLGLRLIYFSYDVKMKEKGDIPEGYSVSREKKERFSLILESASTNQTSMYLCASSLIVGGPYEQYFGPGTRLTVT.

The rearrangement uses TRBV7-9 and TRBJ1-4; D gene unclear. The CDR3 contains 14 residues. V shed 3 bases and J shed 5 bases, with 10 bases lying between them. Per the germline V gene, CDR1 is SEHNR and CDR2 is FQNEAQ (reference sequence). CDR3 sequence reads: CASSLETLNEKLFF. The DNA of the CDR3 is TGTGCCAGCAGCTTGGAGACTCTCAATGAAAAACTGTTTTTT.

The chain joins TRBV20-1 to TRBJ1-2; 11 bases fit TRBD1. Germline CDR1 DFQATT, CDR2 SNEGSKA (reference sequence). This CDR3 is built from 15 residues. V gave up 4 bases and J gave up 5 bases; unmatched junction bases: 9. The CDR3 DNA sequence: TGCAGTGCTAACTCCCGGGACAGGGGGGGGTATGGCTACACCTTC. This sequence encodes CSANSRDRGGYGYTF.

This clonotype was observed a single time. CDR3 nucleotide sequence: TGTGCCAGCAGTTTTCAGCCATTCGGACTAGCGGCAGATACGCAGTATTTT. Residues: CASSFQPFGLAADTQYF. J is TRBJ2-3 and V is TRBV6-6, with 10 bases matching TRBD2. Germline-derived CDR1 and CDR2 are MNHNY and SVGAGI (reference sequence). V lost 4 bases to trimming and J lost 4 bases; unmatched junction nucleotides: 11. The CDR3 covers 17 residues.

The CDR3 loop is CASTSRGVTGYEQYF. The DNA for the CDR3 is TGTGCCAGCACCTCGCGGGGGGTGACGGGCTACGAGCAGTACTTC. The V call is TRBV6-2 or TRBV6-3, the J call TRBJ2-4; the match to TRBD2 covers 8 bases. The end of the DNA is better explained by TRBJ2-7, so the J call may be wrong. Germline lookup yields CDR1 MNHEY and CDR2 SVGEGT. The CDR3 sequence is 15 residues long.

This chain joins TRBV11-2 and TRBJ2-1; tentative D call: TRBD1 (5 bases). This CDR3 has 15 amino acids. Germline CDR1 SGHAT, CDR2 FQNNGV. V lost 2 bases to trimming and J lost 3 bases, with 11 bases between them. The CDR3 region is CASSLKRTIYNEQFF. In DNA, the CDR3 is TGTGCCAGCAGCTTAAAACGGACAATCTACAATGAGCAGTTCTTC.

This rearrangement joins TRBV2 to TRBJ1-1; D is unresolved. The length of the CDR3 is 14 residues. In germline, CDR1 is SNHLY, CDR2 FYNNEI. V shed 4 bases and J shed 1 base, with 10 bases lying between them. The CDR3 here is CASSGTPWNTEAFF. The CDR3 nucleotides read TGTGCCAGCAGTGGGACCCCTTGGAACACTGAAGCTTTCTTT.

In nucleotides, the CDR3 is TGTGCCAGCAGCGTAGCTTTTGGCGGGAGCACAGATACGCAGTATTTT. It specifies CASSVAFGGSTDTQYF. The chain combines TRBV9 with TRBJ2-3; D perhaps matches TRBD2 (5 bases). This CDR3 is 16 amino acids long. V was cut by 0 bases and J by 0 bases, with 11 bases left in between. Germline V CDR1 and CDR2: SGDLS, YYNGEE.

The J gene is TRBJ2-1, the V gene TRBV7-2; D call uncertain. This CDR3 region has 13 residues. Trimming stripped 5 bases from V and 6 bases from J, with 11 bases between. Germline V gene data show CDR1 as SGHTA and CDR2 as FQGNSA. The CDR3: CASSQVPLNEQFF. The CDR3 region has the DNA TGTGCCAGCAGCCAGGTACCACTCAATGAGCAGTTCTTC.

This chain connects TRBV2 to TRBJ1-2, with TRBD1 matching 7 bases. CDR3 size: 14 residues. V was clipped by 0 bases and J by 4 bases; unmatched bases: 2. Germline V gene data show CDR1 as SNHLY and CDR2 as FYNNEI. The CDR3 sequence: CASSEAPGGYGYTF. CDR3 DNA: TGTGCCAGCAGTGAAGCGCCAGGGGGCTATGGCTACACCTTC.

This clonotype was picked up a small number of times. V and J are TRBV25-1 and TRBJ2-4; no definite D call. The CDR3 totals 14 residues. With 4 bases removed from V and 13 bases from J, the gap between germline ends came to 20 bases. Germline V gene sequence: CDR1 MGHDK, CDR2 SYGVNS. CDR3 sequence (DNA): TGTGCCAGCAGTGCGAATGGGCTCGGTTGGCGGCAGTACTTC. Its protein product is CASSANGLGWRQYF.

The chain carries TRBV9 and TRBJ2-3; D gene unclear. The CDR3 spans 15 residues. V was shortened by 0 bases and J by 2 bases, with 10 bases between the two germline ends. Germline lookup yields CDR1 SGDLS and CDR2 YYNGEE. The CDR3 DNA reads TGTGCCAGCAGCGTAGATTTCCTCCCCACAGATACGCAGTATTTT. Its protein is CASSVDFLPTDTQYF.

The V gene is TRBV7-9, the J gene TRBJ2-7; 9 bases line up with TRBD2. The CDR3 totals 14 residues. From germline, CDR1 is SEHNR and CDR2 FQNEAQ (reference sequence). Trimming took 5 bases from V and 6 from J; bases not matched to a gene: 8. Here the CDR3 reads CASSGPGLASEQYF. In DNA form, the CDR3 reads TGTGCCAGCAGCGGACCGGGACTAGCTTCCGAGCAGTACTTC.

V usage is TRBV18 and J usage is TRBJ2-6; TRBD1 might be the D (6 bases). CDR3 length: 14 residues. The V end was cut by 4 bases, the J end by 2 bases, with 6 bases between. Germline V gene sequence: CDR1 KGHSH, CDR2 LQKENI. The CDR3 region is CASSRGPGANVLTF. CDR3 bases: TGTGCCAGCTCACGGGGGCCTGGGGCCAACGTCCTGACTTTC.

The rearrangement joins TRBV3-1 to TRBJ2-3; 15 nucleotides align to TRBD2. The CDR3 contains 19 residues. V lost 3 bases and J lost 4; bases outside the gene matches: 11. Per the germline V gene, CDR1 is LGHDT and CDR2 is YNNKEL (reference sequence). CDR3 in amino acids: CASSQNGLAGGPWSDTQYF. Here the CDR3 DNA reads TGTGCCAGCAGCCAGAATGGACTAGCGGGAGGGCCGTGGTCAGATACGCAGTATTTT.

A few counts support this clonotype. The rearrangement joins TRBV20-1 to TRBJ2-4; tentative D call: TRBD1 (6 bases). Germline V gene data show CDR1 as DFQATT and CDR2 as SNEGSKA (reference sequence). The ends were cut back, 6 bases at V and 8 bases at J, with 23 bases in the middle. The CDR3 is 15 amino acids. Written as DNA, the CDR3 is TGCAGTGCCCCCCAGCCGACAGGTAGTGCGGACATTCAGTACTTC. Amino acids: CSAPQPTGSADIQYF.

This chain joins TRBV5-6 and TRBJ2-5, with D possibly TRBD2 on 6 matching bases. This CDR3 has 13 residues. The V gene's germline CDR1 is SGHDT and CDR2 YYEEEE. V lost 2 bases and J lost 11, with 16 bases in between. CDR3 protein: CASSFRGTGEQYF. CDR3 coding DNA: TGTGCCAGCAGCTTCCGAGGCACGGGGGAGCAGTACTTC.